This is a list of T cell receptor beta chains from one sample in a study of blood T cells in healthy people across ages. MiXCR was run by TCRdb on the 5' RACE reads, yielding one entry per CDR3 protein. The sample shows roughly 800,000 distinct CDR3 sequences, 20% to 25% of them seen only once. This same sample was also taken into another study, of T cells of mothers and their children.

Sequencing was performed on blood. These TCRs come from a boy younger than 18 in good health. Both conserved end residues are part of each CDR3. A D gene is named only where the DNA matches it firmly. Size is stated for part of the rows, as once, few or many counts, or as a class when the clone is expanded.

>TRBJ1-3|15|TRBD1|TRBV9|few
CASSVIGGQGNTIYF
TGTGCCAGCAGCGTAATCGGGGGACAGGGAAACACCATATATTTT
>TRBJ1-1|14|TRBD1|TRBV29-1|few
CSVEGRDRNTEAFF
TGCAGCGTTGAAGGTCGGGACAGGAACACTGAAGCTTTCTTT
>TRBJ2-5|13|NA|TRBV29-1|few
CSVGAGHQETQYF
TGCAGCGTTGGGGCAGGGCATCAAGAGACCCAGTACTTC
>TRBJ2-5|17|TRBD2|TRBV4-1|few
CASSFGTSGGNQETQYF
TGCGCCAGCAGCTTTGGGACTAGCGGGGGGAACCAAGAGACCCAGTACTTC
>TRBJ1-2|15|NA|TRBV13|few
CASSLRAGLGYGYTF
TGTGCCAGCAGCTTAAGGGCAGGGCTGGGCTATGGCTACACCTTC
>TRBJ2-1|15|TRBD2|TRBV7-9|NA
CASSYTSGRGSEQFF
TGTGCCAGTAGCTACACTAGCGGGAGAGGTAGTGAGCAGTTCTTC
>TRBJ2-2|16|TRBD1|TRBV7-2|NA
CASSRDRGRGTGELLF
TGTGCCAGCAGCCGGGACAGGGGGCGAGGCACCGGGGAGCTGCTTTTT
>TRBJ2-1|14|TRBD2|TRBV5-1|few
CASSLGLVHNGQFF
TGCGCCAGCAGCTTAGGACTAGTTCACAATGGGCAGTTCTTC
>TRBJ2-5|17|TRBD2|TRBV24-1|few
CATSDPRLAGGIETQYF
TGTGCCACCAGTGACCCCCGACTAGCGGGAGGTATAGAGACCCAGTACTTC
>TRBJ2-7|15|NA|TRBV7-2|few
CASTRGLGTTYEQYF
TGTGCCAGCACCCGAGGGTTGGGGACCACCTACGAGCAGTACTTC
>TRBJ2-2|18|TRBD2|TRBV4-1|once
CASSQDILAGINTGELFF
TGCGCCAGCAGCCAAGACATCCTAGCGGGCATAAACACCGGGGAGCTGTTTTTT
>TRBJ1-2|14|NA|TRBV12-3/TRBV12-4|few
CASSPPGKGGGYTF
TGTGCCAGCAGCCCCCCGGGGAAAGGAGGAGGCTACACCTTC
>TRBJ1-1|12|NA|TRBV29-1|NA
CSGGRVNTEAFF
TGCAGCGGGGGACGAGTGAACACTGAAGCTTTCTTT
>TRBJ2-3|15|TRBD2|TRBV12-3/TRBV12-4|NA
CASSLSGGGADTQYF
TGTGCCAGCAGTTTAAGCGGGGGGGGAGCAGATACGCAGTATTTT
>TRBJ2-1|14|TRBD2|TRBV14|NA
CASSQNGGYNEQFF
TGTGCCAGCAGCCAAAACGGGGGGTACAATGAGCAGTTCTTC
>TRBJ2-1|13|NA|TRBV29-1|NA
CSVEVWTYNEQFF
TGCAGCGTTGAAGTTTGGACCTACAATGAGCAGTTCTTC
>TRBJ2-6|17|TRBD1|TRBV11-3|NA
CASSSGQGAGGANVLTF
TGTGCCAGCAGCTCGGGACAGGGGGCCGGTGGGGCCAACGTCCTGACTTTC
>TRBJ2-7|13|NA|TRBV29-1|NA
CSVEGHSSYEQYF
TGCAGCGTTGAGGGACATAGCTCCTACGAGCAGTACTTC
>TRBJ2-2|16|TRBD2|TRBV20-1|few
CSARDGLAVNTGELFF
TGCAGTGCTAGAGATGGACTAGCGGTGAACACCGGGGAGCTGTTTTTT
>TRBJ1-2|13|TRBD1|TRBV5-4|NA
CASSSGQGKGYTF
TGTGCCAGCAGCTCGGGACAGGGGAAAGGCTACACCTTC
>TRBJ2-7|14|NA|TRBV27|NA
CASSSAPVGAEQYF
TGTGCCAGCAGTTCCGCCCCTGTGGGGGCCGAGCAGTACTTC
>TRBJ1-5|14|NA|TRBV28|NA
CASSPRGYNQPQHF
TGTGCCAGCAGCCCTAGGGGTTACAATCAGCCCCAGCATTTT
>TRBJ2-1|13|NA|TRBV21-1|few
CASSNEQGPEQFF
TGTGCCAGCAGCAATGAGCAAGGACCTGAGCAGTTCTTC
>TRBJ2-7|12|NA|TRBV7-9|NA
CASSLQGQEQYF
TGTGCCAGCAGCCTACAAGGACAGGAGCAGTACTTC
>TRBJ2-7|12|NA|TRBV29-1|NA
CSVGGGRYEQYF
TGCAGCGTTGGTGGGGGTAGGTACGAGCAGTACTTC
>TRBJ2-3|17|TRBD2|TRBV7-3|few
CASSPWTSGGALDTQYF
TGTGCCAGCAGCCCATGGACTAGCGGGGGGGCGTTGGATACGCAGTATTTT
>TRBJ2-7|14|NA|TRBV6-6|NA
CASSYGQTFYEQYF
TGTGCCAGCAGTTACGGGCAAACTTTCTACGAGCAGTACTTC
>TRBJ2-3|16|TRBD2|TRBV6-1|NA
CASPIGAGARTDTQYF
TGTGCCAGCCCCATAGGAGCGGGAGCACGTACAGATACGCAGTATTTT
>TRBJ2-1|17|NA|TRBV20-1|NA
CSARTSGWGSSYNEQFF
TGCAGTGCTAGGACCTCAGGGTGGGGAAGCTCCTACAATGAGCAGTTCTTC
>TRBJ1-2|15|NA|TRBV9|NA
CASSVIRARTYGYTF
TGTGCCAGCAGCGTAATAAGGGCCCGAACCTATGGCTACACCTTC
>TRBJ2-3|16|NA|TRBV7-2|NA
CASSIRLGLKPDTQYF
TGTGCCAGCAGCATTCGGCTGGGCTTAAAACCAGATACGCAGTATTTT
>TRBJ2-1|16|NA|TRBV5-1|few
CASSLVPGIKHNEQFF
TGCGCCAGCAGCTTGGTCCCCGGGATTAAACACAATGAGCAGTTCTTC
>TRBJ1-5|14|NA|TRBV10-3|NA
CAISVEGGAQPQHF
TGTGCCATCAGTGTTGAGGGGGGAGCTCAGCCCCAGCATTTT
>TRBJ1-6|15|TRBD1|TRBV7-2|few
CASSFDRVEDSPLHF
TGTGCCAGCAGCTTCGACAGGGTTGAAGATTCACCCCTCCACTTT
>TRBJ2-7|14|NA|TRBV28|NA
CASSLTDYSYEQYF
TGTGCCAGCAGTTTAACCGATTACTCCTACGAGCAGTACTTC
>TRBJ1-1|14|NA|TRBV6-1|NA
CASRNYVGNTEAFF
TGTGCCAGCAGAAACTACGTCGGGAACACTGAAGCTTTCTTT
>TRBJ1-1|15|NA|TRBV20-1|few
CSARDPRRGETEAFF
TGCAGTGCTAGAGATCCGAGAAGAGGGGAGACTGAAGCTTTCTTT
>TRBJ2-5|14|TRBD2|TRBV7-8|many
CASSYGTGGETQYF
TGTGCCAGCAGCTACGGAACGGGGGGAGAGACCCAGTACTTC
>TRBJ1-4|14|NA|TRBV4-3|many
CASSQDTSNEKLFF
TGCGCCAGCAGCCAAGATACGTCTAATGAAAAACTGTTTTTT
>TRBJ2-1|17|NA|TRBV13|few
CASSLRRAGRTYNEQFF
TGTGCCAGCAGCCTCAGACGGGCGGGGCGTACCTACAATGAGCAGTTCTTC
>TRBJ2-3|12|TRBD2|TRBV29-1|NA
CSESSGSDTQYF
TGCAGCGAAAGTAGCGGGAGTGATACGCAGTATTTT
>TRBJ1-1|15|NA|TRBV4-3|few
CASSQGAGINTEAFF
TGCGCCAGCAGCCAAGGGGCGGGAATAAACACTGAAGCTTTCTTT
>TRBJ2-5|15|NA|TRBV9|few
CASSVGNYFEETQYF
TGTGCCAGCAGCGTAGGGAACTACTTCGAAGAGACCCAGTACTTC
>TRBJ2-7|14|NA|TRBV5-6|NA
CASSLAGAVYEQYF
TGTGCCAGCAGCTTGGCAGGGGCTGTCTACGAGCAGTACTTC
>TRBJ2-5|14|NA|TRBV9|NA
CASSVLGRRETQYF
TGTGCCAGCAGCGTTTTGGGCAGAAGGGAGACCCAGTACTTC
>TRBJ1-2|12|NA|TRBV20-1|few
CSAQPLFGGYTF
TGCAGTGCGCAGCCGCTGTTCGGTGGCTACACCTTC